The clone carrying this TCR beta chain was seen more than once but under ten times. Its specificity is not known. There are 15 residues in the CDR3. Germline V gene sequence: CDR1 KGHSH, CDR2 LQKENI. The trim removed 4 bases at V and 11 bases at J, leaving 13 bases unmatched. These data come from a study of cytomegalovirus exposure and HLA in healthy donors. Looking at the study overall: Drawn from HLA-typed donors, 80 million to 100 million unique TCRs were held in an early data release.

Study results and caveats: Analysis performed later found more than 15,000 TCR beta sequences associated with HLA alleles at 0.05 false discovery rate. Fewer N-insertions (relative to the approximately 670-donor mean) were reportedly seen in an Asian-associated ancestry cluster in a later analysis.

The PCR had 60 Vbeta and 13 Jbeta primers. The method was immunoSEQ multiplex PCR; TCRdb's version includes in-frame clones alone and lacks a portion of them. The sample has around 64,000 clones, approximately 85% seen once; the top ten hold roughly 10%. The clonotype was recovered from a female donor in good health and CMV-seronegative. Specimen: PBMCs. J is TRBJ1-1 and V is TRBV18; 10 nucleotides line up with TRBD1. The CDR3 spells CASSQSSGTGVGAFF. The CDR3 region has the DNA TGTGCCAGCTCACAAAGTTCCGGGACAGGGGTGGGTGCTTTCTTT. The variable domain in full, completed from reference TRBV18 and TRBJ1-1, reads NAGVMQNPRHLVRRRGQEARLRCSPMKGHSHVYWYRQLPEEGLKFMVYLQKENIIDESGMPKERFSAEFPKEGPSILRIQQVVRGDSAAYFCASSQSSGTGVGAFFGQGTRLTVV.